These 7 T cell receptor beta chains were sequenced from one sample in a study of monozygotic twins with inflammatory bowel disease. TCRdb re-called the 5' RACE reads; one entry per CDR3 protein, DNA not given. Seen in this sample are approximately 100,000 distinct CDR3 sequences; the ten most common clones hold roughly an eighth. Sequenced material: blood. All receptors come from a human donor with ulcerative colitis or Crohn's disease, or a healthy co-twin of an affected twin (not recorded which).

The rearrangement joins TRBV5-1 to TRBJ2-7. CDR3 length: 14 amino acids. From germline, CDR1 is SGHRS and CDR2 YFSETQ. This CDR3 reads CASSLEAGFYEQYF.

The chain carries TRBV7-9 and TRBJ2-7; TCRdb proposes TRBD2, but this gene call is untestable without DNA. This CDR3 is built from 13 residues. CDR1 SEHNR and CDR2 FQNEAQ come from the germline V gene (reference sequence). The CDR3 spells CASSLAAADKQYF.

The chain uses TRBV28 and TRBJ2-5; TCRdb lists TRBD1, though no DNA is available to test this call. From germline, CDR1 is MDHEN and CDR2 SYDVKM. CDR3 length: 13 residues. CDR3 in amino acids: CASSKQGGETQYF.

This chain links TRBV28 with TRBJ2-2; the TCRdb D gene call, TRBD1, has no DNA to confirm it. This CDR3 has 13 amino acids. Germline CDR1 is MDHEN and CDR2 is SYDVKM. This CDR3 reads CASSWDDTGELFF.

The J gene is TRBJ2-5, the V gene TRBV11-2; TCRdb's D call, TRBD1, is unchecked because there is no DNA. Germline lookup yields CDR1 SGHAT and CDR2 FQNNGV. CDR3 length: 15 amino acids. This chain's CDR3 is CASRRPGQRRVTQYF.

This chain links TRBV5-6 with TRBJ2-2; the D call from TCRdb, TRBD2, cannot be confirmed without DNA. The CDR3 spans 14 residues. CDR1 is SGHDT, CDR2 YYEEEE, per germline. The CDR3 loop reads CASSSTSGTGELFF.

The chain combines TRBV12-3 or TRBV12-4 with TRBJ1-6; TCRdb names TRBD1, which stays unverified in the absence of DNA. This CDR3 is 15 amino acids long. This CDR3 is CASSLTPRQASPLHF.